This T cell receptor (beta chain) was sequenced for a study of blood T cell repertoires in COVID-19. Original data processing: Amplification with reference gene primers provided the estimates of nucleated cell counts. TCRdb keeps only in-frame clones here, not all; method: immunoSEQ multiplex PCR. V and J calls and clone size are given by that table; D and trimming were obtained from the DNA. The table includes some 45,000 clones, around 91% detected once. Germline V gene lookup returns CDR1 SNHLY and CDR2 FYNNEI. V dropped 7 bases and J dropped 6; count of bases not matched to a gene: 8. The CDR3 has 13 residues.

The clonotype originates from a man aged 50 to 60 with active COVID-19. The specimen was peripheral blood. V gene TRBV2 combines with J gene TRBJ2-7, with 8 positions matching TRBD1. The CDR3 here is CASISDRGGEQYF. The DNA for the CDR3 is TGTGCCAGCATAAGCGACAGGGGTGGCGAGCAGTACTTC.